Described below is a single TCR beta chain sequence and its context. One junction end disagrees with the germline gene, perhaps due to a read error. Then a second PCR, running roughly 7 to 11 cycles, was carried out with a sample-barcoded 5' primer and a J-beta primer mix. Every cDNA molecule carried a tag from a template-switch adaptor bearing 12 random nucleotides. TCRdb re-analysed the 5' RACE reads in MiXCR, keeping a single row per CDR3 protein. The data show nearly 800,000 distinct CDR3 sequences, just over 55% seen once. Donors gave roughly 9.1 milliliters of peripheral blood apiece. Each sample yielded at least 5.5 micrograms of PBMC total RNA. This entry belongs to a study of blood T cells in healthy people across ages. Germline V gives CDR1 SGHTA, CDR2 FQGNSA. This CDR3 spans 15 amino acids.

The chain recombines TRBV7-2 with TRBJ1-2, with D possibly TRBD1 on 6 matching bases. The clonotype comes from a man in his forties in good health. The sequenced material came from blood. DNA of the CDR3: TGTGCCGGCAGCTTAGTTCAGCCAGGGGACTATGGCTACACCTTC. This sequence encodes CAGSLVQPGDYGYTF.